This is a list of T cell receptor beta chains from one sample in a study of T cell responses to AZD1222 COVID-19 vaccine. Here immunoSEQ multiplex PCR was the method, and the copy in TCRdb shows in-frame clones only, minus some. The sample consists of around 100,000 clones, around 89% of them appearing once. The sample here was peripheral blood, taken on day 0 of AZD1222 vaccination. The source of these receptors is an adult in good health. CDR3s include the opening cysteine and the closing phenylalanine or tryptophan. D genes are given only for firm matches. Some rows mark clone size as missing; the rest say once, few, many or name a class of expanded clone.

v_call: TRBV28; clone_size: NA; d_call: TRBD1; j_call: TRBJ1-3; cdr3_aa: CASSFNRGRSGNTIYF; cdr3_nt: TGTGCCAGCAGTTTTAATAGGGGGCGCTCTGGAAACACCATATATTTT
v_call: TRBV29-1; clone_size: NA; d_call: NA; j_call: TRBJ1-4; cdr3_aa: CSVAMGTAQEKLFF; cdr3_nt: TGCAGCGTCGCCATGGGAACGGCCCAGGAAAAACTGTTTTTT
v_call: TRBV6-2/TRBV6-3; clone_size: NA; d_call: NA; j_call: TRBJ1-5; cdr3_aa: CASSYSTGLGQPQHF; cdr3_nt: TGTGCCAGCAGTTATTCTACAGGGTTGGGTCAGCCCCAGCATTTT
v_call: TRBV7-8; clone_size: once; d_call: TRBD1; j_call: TRBJ2-1; cdr3_aa: CASSSRRDRYNEQFF; cdr3_nt: TGTGCCAGCAGCTCCCGTCGGGACAGGTACAATGAGCAGTTCTTC
v_call: TRBV5-4; clone_size: once; d_call: NA; j_call: TRBJ2-3; cdr3_aa: CASSLVGTPTDTQYF; cdr3_nt: TGTGCCAGCAGCTTGGTAGGGACCCCCACAGATACGCAGTATTTT
v_call: TRBV7-9; clone_size: NA; d_call: NA; j_call: TRBJ1-1; cdr3_aa: CASSLMGGANTEAFF; cdr3_nt: TGTGCCAGCAGCTTAATGGGGGGAGCGAACACTGAAGCTTTCTTT
v_call: TRBV19; clone_size: NA; d_call: TRBD1; j_call: TRBJ1-5; cdr3_aa: CASSTSQGTGQPQHF; cdr3_nt: TGTGCCAGTAGTACCTCACAGGGGACGGGACAGCCCCAGCATTTT
v_call: TRBV5-1; clone_size: NA; d_call: NA; j_call: TRBJ2-2; cdr3_aa: CASSLETGFLFF; cdr3_nt: TGCGCCAGCAGCTTGGAGACAGGCTTTCTGTTTTTT
v_call: TRBV28; clone_size: NA; d_call: TRBD1; j_call: TRBJ1-6; cdr3_aa: CASTMTVGGLDNSPLHF; cdr3_nt: TGTGCCAGCACCATGACAGTAGGGGGCCTCGATAATTCACCCCTCCACTTT
v_call: TRBV9; clone_size: NA; d_call: TRBD2; j_call: TRBJ2-1; cdr3_aa: CASSVSVRLANEQFF; cdr3_nt: TGTGCCAGCAGCGTATCAGTGAGACTAGCGAATGAGCAGTTCTTC
v_call: TRBV28; clone_size: NA; d_call: NA; j_call: TRBJ2-1; cdr3_aa: CASSLFGREQFF; cdr3_nt: TGTGCCAGCAGTTTGTTCGGGCGGGAGCAGTTCTTC
v_call: TRBV7-9; clone_size: NA; d_call: NA; j_call: TRBJ1-1; cdr3_aa: CASSRNGVNTEAFF; cdr3_nt: TGTGCCAGCAGCCGTAACGGGGTGAACACTGAAGCTTTCTTT
v_call: TRBV7-2; clone_size: NA; d_call: TRBD1; j_call: TRBJ1-1; cdr3_aa: CASSSYRGQGTEAFF; cdr3_nt: TGTGCCAGCAGCTCCTACAGGGGGCAGGGGACTGAAGCTTTCTTT
v_call: TRBV18; clone_size: NA; d_call: NA; j_call: TRBJ1-5; cdr3_aa: CASSPGVGNSNQPQHF; cdr3_nt: TGTGCCAGCTCACCCGGGGTCGGAAATAGCAATCAGCCCCAGCATTTT
v_call: TRBV9; clone_size: NA; d_call: NA; j_call: TRBJ2-7; cdr3_aa: CASSVEALSYEQYF; cdr3_nt: TGTGCCAGCAGCGTAGAGGCCCTTTCTTACGAGCAGTACTTC
v_call: TRBV11-2; clone_size: NA; d_call: NA; j_call: TRBJ1-1; cdr3_aa: CASSRQTDTEAFF; cdr3_nt: TGTGCCAGCAGCCGTCAGACGGACACTGAAGCTTTCTTT
v_call: TRBV5-4; clone_size: NA; d_call: NA; j_call: TRBJ2-3; cdr3_aa: CASSSMRSRAVPTDTQYF; cdr3_nt: TGTGCCAGCAGCTCAATGCGTTCTAGAGCAGTACCCACAGATACGCAGTATTTT
v_call: TRBV6-2/TRBV6-3; clone_size: NA; d_call: NA; j_call: TRBJ2-7; cdr3_aa: CASSYSYRYEQYF; cdr3_nt: TGTGCCAGCAGTTACTCGTACAGGTACGAGCAGTACTTC
v_call: TRBV6-5; clone_size: once; d_call: NA; j_call: TRBJ2-3; cdr3_aa: CASSYSGGSTDTQYF; cdr3_nt: TGTGCCAGCAGTTACTCCGGCGGTTCCACAGATACGCAGTATTTT
v_call: TRBV27; clone_size: NA; d_call: NA; j_call: TRBJ2-3; cdr3_aa: CASRRASAGNTDTQYF; cdr3_nt: TGTGCCAGCAGAAGAGCTAGCGCGGGGAACACAGATACGCAGTATTTT
v_call: TRBV6-1; clone_size: NA; d_call: NA; j_call: TRBJ1-5; cdr3_aa: CASSARFVWTPSNQPQHF; cdr3_nt: TGTGCCAGCAGTGCCCGTTTTGTCTGGACACCGAGCAATCAGCCCCAGCATTTT
v_call: TRBV29-1; clone_size: NA; d_call: NA; j_call: TRBJ1-1; cdr3_aa: CSAKAESDTEAFF; cdr3_nt: TGCAGCGCTAAAGCAGAATCCGACACTGAAGCTTTCTTT
v_call: TRBV6-2/TRBV6-3; clone_size: NA; d_call: NA; j_call: TRBJ2-7; cdr3_aa: CASSTLTAQPYEQYF; cdr3_nt: TGTGCCAGCAGCACCCTTACGGCTCAGCCCTACGAGCAGTACTTC
v_call: TRBV27; clone_size: NA; d_call: NA; j_call: TRBJ2-1; cdr3_aa: CASSLSRTVYNEQFF; cdr3_nt: TGTGCCAGCAGTTTATCCCGGACAGTCTACAATGAGCAGTTCTTC
v_call: TRBV4-1; clone_size: NA; d_call: NA; j_call: TRBJ2-7; cdr3_aa: CASSQGSAYEQYF; cdr3_nt: TGCGCCAGCAGCCAAGGATCCGCCTACGAGCAGTACTTC
v_call: TRBV6-2/TRBV6-3; clone_size: NA; d_call: TRBD1; j_call: TRBJ1-5; cdr3_aa: CASSQEVDREPTQPQHF; cdr3_nt: TGTGCCAGCAGCCAGGAGGTCGACAGGGAGCCTACTCAGCCCCAGCATTTT
v_call: TRBV27; clone_size: NA; d_call: TRBD1; j_call: TRBJ2-2; cdr3_aa: CASSLYLDRAGELFF; cdr3_nt: TGTGCCAGCAGTCTATACTTGGACAGGGCCGGGGAGCTGTTTTTT
v_call: TRBV7-3; clone_size: NA; d_call: NA; j_call: TRBJ1-1; cdr3_aa: CASSLAENTEAFF; cdr3_nt: TGTGCCAGCAGCTTGGCAGAGAACACTGAAGCTTTCTTT
v_call: TRBV7-2; clone_size: NA; d_call: NA; j_call: TRBJ2-1; cdr3_aa: CASSLGEGRNEQFF; cdr3_nt: TGTGCCAGCAGCCTGGGGGAAGGGAGAAATGAGCAGTTCTTC
v_call: TRBV12-5; clone_size: NA; d_call: TRBD2; j_call: TRBJ2-1; cdr3_aa: CASGLVILAGGLGNEQFF; cdr3_nt: TGTGCTAGTGGTTTGGTAATACTAGCGGGAGGGCTGGGGAATGAGCAGTTCTTC
v_call: TRBV6-4; clone_size: NA; d_call: TRBD2; j_call: TRBJ2-7; cdr3_aa: CASSDKSGRANYEQYF; cdr3_nt: TGTGCCAGCAGTGACAAAAGCGGGAGGGCGAACTACGAGCAGTACTTC
v_call: TRBV19; clone_size: NA; d_call: TRBD2; j_call: TRBJ2-1; cdr3_aa: CASKRENGYNEQFF; cdr3_nt: TGTGCCAGTAAGCGGGAGAATGGGTACAATGAGCAGTTCTTC
v_call: TRBV4-3; clone_size: NA; d_call: NA; j_call: TRBJ2-2; cdr3_aa: CASSQEPGRNTGELFF; cdr3_nt: TGCGCCAGCAGCCAAGAACCGGGACGCAACACCGGGGAGCTGTTTTTT
v_call: TRBV7-9; clone_size: NA; d_call: TRBD2; j_call: TRBJ2-2; cdr3_aa: CASSPTSSTGELFF; cdr3_nt: TGTGCCAGCAGTCCGACTAGCTCGACCGGGGAGCTGTTTTTT